The clone carrying this TCR beta chain showed up just a few times. Its antigen is unknown. The data were taken from a study of identical twins. Regarding the study as a whole: The abundant beta clonotypes from cord blood had fewer insertions, and memory repertoires had none of this.

Using its own MiXCR run on the 5' RACE reads, TCRdb lists one record per CDR3 protein. The repertoire holds around 490,000 distinct CDR3 sequences, 20% to 25% seen once, with approximately 0.52% in the top ten. After removal of 5 bases from V and 6 bases from J, the junction contained 12 bases not matched to a gene. Germline V gene data show CDR1 as MGHDK and CDR2 as SYGVNS. The CDR3 runs to 15 residues. The same sample was also studied in work on yellow fever vaccine responses in identical twins. That study reports: Twins' vaccine T cell responses were reported to seem partly convergent and partly personalized.

V is TRBV25-1 and J is TRBJ1-1, with 7 bases fitting TRBD1. The sample consisted of CD4+ T cells sorted from blood. The source is a woman aged 18 to 35 in good health. The DNA of the CDR3 is TGTGCCAGCAGTCCCCCCTCTAGGCAGGGGGCTGAAGCTTTCTTT. It is translated as CASSPPSRQGAEAFF. Supplemented by reference TRBV25-1 and TRBJ1-1, the full variable domain reads EADIYQTPRYLVIGTGKKITLECSQTMGHDKMYWYQQDPGMELHLIHYSYGVNSTEKGDLSSESTVSRIRTEHFPLTLESARPSHTSQYLCASSPPSRQGAEAFFGQGTRLTVV.